This T cell receptor beta chain was profiled in a study of T cell clonality in common variable immunodeficiency. The study, taken as a whole, reports: In common variable immunodeficiency, TCR beta chains reportedly carried fewer deletions and N-nucleotide insertions. CVID subjects showed higher TCRbeta clonality than healthy controls. Fewer TCRbeta clones were shared among CVID subjects than controls. CVID patient heterogeneity limited repertoire-clinical complication correlations.

This clone was detected only a few times. What it recognizes is unknown. The read ends 3 residues shy of where the CDR3 ends; the end is completed using the germline J gene. Profiled with immunoSEQ multiplex PCR; TCRdb holds only in-frame clones, not every one. The sample lists more than 55,000 clones, none appearing once, the ten largest making up roughly 0.83%. The germline V gene has CDR1 SGHTA and CDR2 FQGTGA. The CDR3 is 14 amino acids. The sequence derives from a person aged 18 to 70 in good health. The specimen was peripheral blood mononuclear cells. The chain joins TRBV7-3 to TRBJ1-2, with D possibly being TRBD1 (5 bases). The sequenced part of the CDR3 DNA is TGTGCCAGCAGCTTACTAGCGGGACCCTACGAC. Translated, it gives CASSLLAGPYD. The whole CDR3 reads CASSLLAGPYDYTF.